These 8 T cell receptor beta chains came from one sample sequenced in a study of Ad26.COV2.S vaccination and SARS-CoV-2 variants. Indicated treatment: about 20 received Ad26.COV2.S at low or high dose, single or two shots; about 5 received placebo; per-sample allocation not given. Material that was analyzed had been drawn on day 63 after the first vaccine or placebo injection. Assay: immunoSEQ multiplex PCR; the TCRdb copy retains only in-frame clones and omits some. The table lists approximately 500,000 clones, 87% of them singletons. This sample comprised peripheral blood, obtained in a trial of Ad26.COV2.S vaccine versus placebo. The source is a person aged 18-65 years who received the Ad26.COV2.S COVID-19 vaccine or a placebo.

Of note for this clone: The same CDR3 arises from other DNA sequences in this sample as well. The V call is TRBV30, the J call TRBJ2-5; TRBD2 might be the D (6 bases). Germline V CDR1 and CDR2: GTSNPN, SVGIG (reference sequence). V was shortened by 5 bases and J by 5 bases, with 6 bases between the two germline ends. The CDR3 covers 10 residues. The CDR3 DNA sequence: TGTGCCTGGGGGGGGGAGACCCAGTACTTC. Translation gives CAWGGETQYF. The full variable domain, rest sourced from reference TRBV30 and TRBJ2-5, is SQTIHQWPATLVQPVGSPLSLECTVEGTSNPNLYWYRQAAGRGLQLLFYSVGIGQISSEVPQNLSASRPQDRQFILSSKKLLLSDSGFYLCAWGGETQYFGPGTRLLVL.

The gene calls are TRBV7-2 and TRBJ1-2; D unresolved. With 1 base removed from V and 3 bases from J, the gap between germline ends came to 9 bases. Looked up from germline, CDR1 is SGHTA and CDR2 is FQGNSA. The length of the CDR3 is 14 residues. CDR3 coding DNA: TGTGCCAGCAGCTTAGGACTGTTCGACTATGGCTACACCTTC. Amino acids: CASSLGLFDYGYTF. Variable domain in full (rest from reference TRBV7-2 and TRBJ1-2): GAGVSQSPSNKVTEKGKDVELRCDPISGHTALYWYRQSLGQGLEFLIYFQGNSAPDKSGLPSDRFSAERTGGSVSTLTIQRTQQEDSAVYLCASSLGLFDYGYTFGSGTRLTVV.

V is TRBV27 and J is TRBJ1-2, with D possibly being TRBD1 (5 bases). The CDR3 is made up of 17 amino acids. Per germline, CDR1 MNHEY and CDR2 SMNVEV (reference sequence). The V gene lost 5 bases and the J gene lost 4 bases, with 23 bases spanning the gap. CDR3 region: CASSPSDKQLPIYGYTF. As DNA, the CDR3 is TGTGCCAGCAGTCCATCGGACAAACAATTACCGATCTATGGCTACACCTTC.

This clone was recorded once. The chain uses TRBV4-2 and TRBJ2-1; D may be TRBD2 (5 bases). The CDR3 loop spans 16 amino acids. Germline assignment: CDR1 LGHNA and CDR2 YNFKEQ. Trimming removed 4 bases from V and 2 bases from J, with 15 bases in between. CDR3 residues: CASSPGVMEPYNEQFF. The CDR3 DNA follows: TGTGCCAGCAGCCCCGGGGTGATGGAACCCTACAATGAGCAGTTCTTC.

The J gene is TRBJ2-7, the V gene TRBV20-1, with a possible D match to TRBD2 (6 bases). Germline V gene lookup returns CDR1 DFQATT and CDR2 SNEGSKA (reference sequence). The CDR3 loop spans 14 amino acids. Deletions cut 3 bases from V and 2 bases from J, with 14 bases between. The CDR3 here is CSASGGRTPYEQYF. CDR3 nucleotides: TGCAGTGCTAGTGGAGGGAGGACTCCCTACGAGCAGTACTTC.

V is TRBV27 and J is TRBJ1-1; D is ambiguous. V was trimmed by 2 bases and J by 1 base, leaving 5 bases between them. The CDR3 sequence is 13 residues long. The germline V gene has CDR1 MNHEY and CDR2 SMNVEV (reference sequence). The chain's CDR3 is CASSLTQNTEAFF. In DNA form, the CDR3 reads TGTGCCAGCAGTTTAACCCAGAACACTGAAGCTTTCTTT.

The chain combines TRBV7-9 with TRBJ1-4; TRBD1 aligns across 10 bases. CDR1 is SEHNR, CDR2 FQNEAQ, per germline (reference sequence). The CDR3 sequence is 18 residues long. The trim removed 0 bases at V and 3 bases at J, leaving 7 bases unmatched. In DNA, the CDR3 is TGTGCCAGCAGCTTAGCTGGACAGGGGGTGATGGCTAATGAAAAACTGTTTTTT. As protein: CASSLAGQGVMANEKLFF.

The CDR3 DNA reads TGTGCCATCAGTGAGTCCACAGGGGGGCCCACTGGCTACACCTTC. This encodes CAISESTGGPTGYTF. The chain joins TRBV10-3 to TRBJ1-2; 8 bases fit TRBD1. The CDR3 is 15 residues long. The V gene end was trimmed by 0 bases and the J gene end by 7 bases; junction bases not matched to a gene: 7. Germline V gene sequence: CDR1 ENHRY, CDR2 SYGVKD.